The T cell receptor (beta chain) under discussion was sequenced for a study of quantifying T cell responses using KT2 cells. In the study overall: cDNA was made from DNase-treated RNA using alpha and beta constant primers. The second PCR ran as a qPCR until a predetermined fluorescence threshold was reached. The study, taken as a whole, reports: KT2 sequence counts showed saturation when very many KT2 cells were spiked in.

The sample is PBMC spiked with counted cells of clone KT2. Each cDNA got a UMI-containing oligo ligated at its 3' end. The first PCR ran 4 to 5 cycles with an equimolar RC1.1 and RC1.2 beta primer mix. Starting with the second PCR, alpha and beta TCR chains went through separate processing. MiXCR, run by TCRdb on the UMI-ligation and nested PCR reads, gives a single entry per CDR3 protein. This sample yields roughly 38,000 distinct CDR3 sequences, of which around 15% are seen a single time; approximately 40% belongs to the top ten. This clonotype has only a few counts. Its antigen remains unidentified. Trimming took 3 bases from V and 1 from J; bases not matched to a gene: 1. The CDR3 length is 13 residues. Germline CDR1 is DFQATT and CDR2 is SNEGSKA (reference sequence).

Sequencing used PBMCs spiked with cells of the T cell clone KT2. The chain is built from TRBV20-1 and TRBJ2-5; 8 nucleotides line up with TRBD1. This TCR derives from a human donor. CDR3 coding DNA: TGCAGTGCTAGCACAGGGGGCCAAGAGACCCAGTACTTC. Its protein is CSASTGGQETQYF.